Each of the 20 T cell receptor beta chains below was sequenced from the same sample in a study of Graves' ophthalmopathy and Graves' hyperthyroidism. For repertoire sequencing, the TCR beta CDR3 regions were amplified from RNA transcripts. HTBI-primed first-round RT-PCR preceded second-round multiplex PCR. MiXCR, run by TCRdb on the multiplex PCR reads, gives a single entry per CDR3 protein. The sample holds roughly 600,000 distinct CDR3 sequences, under 45% seen once. Source material: peripheral blood or thyroid tissue (not recorded which). These TCRs come from an adult man with Graves' hyperthyroidism.

The J gene is TRBJ2-1, the V gene TRBV19, with a possible D match to TRBD2 (5 bases). V was trimmed by 8 bases and J by 7 bases, leaving 15 bases between them. The CDR3 has 13 residues. The germline gives CDR1 LNHDA, CDR2 SQIVND (reference sequence). The CDR3 DNA is TGTGCCAGTGAGACGGAGCGGCCGAATGAGCAGTTCTTC. Its protein product is CASETERPNEQFF.

Only a few counts were recorded for this clonotype. The genes are TRBV5-1 and TRBJ1-1; 8 bases agree with TRBD1. This CDR3 region has 14 residues. The germline V gene encodes CDR1 SGHRS and CDR2 YFSETQ. The trim removed 6 bases at V and 6 bases at J, leaving 10 bases unmatched. CDR3 nucleotide sequence: TGCGCCAGCACCCGGACAGGGAATGTTGCTGAAGCTTTCTTT. Protein sequence: CASTRTGNVAEAFF.

This clonotype was seen repeatedly, ten times or more. V usage is TRBV20-1 and J usage is TRBJ1-1; unclear D gene. Germline CDR1 reads DFQATT; CDR2 reads SNEGSKA (reference sequence). Trimming took 0 bases from V and 6 from J, leaving 14 bases between them. The CDR3 has 14 residues. The CDR3 DNA follows: TGCAGTGCTAGAGAGGTACCGGCGAGCCCTGAAGCTTTCTTT. It codes for CSAREVPASPEAFF.

The J gene is TRBJ2-5, the V gene TRBV7-9, with D unclear. The germline V and J ends were trimmed by 3 bases and 4 bases, with 12 bases remaining between them. The length of the CDR3 is 14 residues. Germline-derived CDR1 and CDR2 are SEHNR and FQNEAQ (reference sequence). CDR3: CASSLGSMGETQYF. The CDR3 nucleotides are TGTGCCAGCAGCTTGGGTTCCATGGGAGAGACCCAGTACTTC.

This chain uses TRBV24-1 with TRBJ2-5, with 11 bases lining up with TRBD2. The V and J ends lost 4 bases and 4 bases, in that order; junction bases with no gene match: 7. This CDR3 comprises 16 residues. Per the germline V gene, CDR1 is KGHDR and CDR2 is SFDVKD. CDR3 sequence (DNA): TGTGCCACCAGTGACCGACTAGCGGGGAGAGGAGAGACCCAGTACTTC. This sequence encodes CATSDRLAGRGETQYF.

This clonotype was seen repeatedly, ten times or more. This rearrangement joins TRBV6-1 to TRBJ2-5; D is ambiguous. The germline V gene has CDR1 MNHNS and CDR2 SASEGT. CDR3 size: 13 residues. The ends were cut back, 1 base at V and 1 base at J, with 4 bases in the middle. The CDR3 spells CASSEGFQETQYF. The CDR3 DNA sequence: TGTGCCAGCAGTGAAGGGTTCCAAGAGACCCAGTACTTC.

This clonotype occurred many times. J is TRBJ1-1 and V is TRBV2, with a tentative D call TRBD1 (5 bases). V lost 2 bases and J 5 bases, leaving 9 bases between the germline ends. This CDR3 spans 13 amino acids. CDR1 and CDR2 from the germline V gene are SNHLY and FYNNEI. The CDR3 spells CASSEMGETEAFF. The CDR3, as DNA: TGTGCCAGCAGTGAAATGGGGGAGACTGAAGCTTTCTTT.

The chain joins TRBV5-1 to TRBJ2-7, with 7 bases that match TRBD2. Germline assignment: CDR1 SGHRS and CDR2 YFSETQ. V lost 4 bases to trimming and J lost 2 bases; unmatched junction nucleotides: 9. The CDR3 sequence is 15 residues long. DNA for the CDR3: TGCGCCAGCAGCGTTGGGGGGGTCCCACCCTACGAGCAGTACTTC. Translating it yields CASSVGGVPPYEQYF. The complete variable domain, with remaining parts taken from reference TRBV5-1 and TRBJ2-7, reads KAGVTQTPRYLIKTRGQQVTLSCSPISGHRSVSWYQQTPGQGLQFLFEYFSETQRNKGNFPGRFSGRQFSNSRSEMNVSTLELGDSALYLCASSVGGVPPYEQYFGPGTRLTVT.

About this clonotype itself: This could be a read error, since a much larger clone is one nucleotide away. V and J are TRBV12-3 or TRBV12-4 and TRBJ2-5; maybe TRBD1 (5 bases). The CDR3 length is 15 residues. The chain's CDR3 is CASNEPGREGETQCF. The CDR3 DNA is TGTGCCAGCAATGAGCCGGGCAGGGAAGGAGAGACCCAGTGCTTC.

This clonotype has a count of ten or more. The rearrangement joins TRBV6-5 to TRBJ2-2, with D possibly being TRBD1 (5 bases). V lost 2 bases and J lost 5, with 12 bases in between. This CDR3 is built from 15 residues. Germline loops: CDR1 MNHEY, CDR2 SVGAGI. CDR3 sequence: CASSYGQGRTGELFF. CDR3 bases: TGTGCCAGCAGTTACGGTCAGGGTCGAACCGGGGAGCTGTTTTTT.

This clonotype was seen ten or more times. The chain joins TRBV24-1 to TRBJ1-5; D remains ambiguous. The CDR3 has 14 residues. V dropped 5 bases and J dropped 5 bases, with 12 bases sitting between them. The germline CDR1 and CDR2 sequences are KGHDR and SFDVKD. This CDR3 is CATSGEGGYQPQHF. The CDR3 DNA is TGTGCCACCAGTGGGGAGGGAGGCTATCAGCCCCAGCATTTT.

The CDR3 region is CSAPGGKGAGDGTDTQYF. CDR3 DNA sequence: TGCAGTGCTCCGGGCGGGAAGGGGGCGGGAGATGGGACAGATACGCAGTATTTT. The rearrangement links TRBV20-1 to TRBJ2-3; the D call may be TRBD1 or TRBD2 (7 bases each). The CDR3 is made up of 18 amino acids. Germline CDR1 DFQATT, CDR2 SNEGSKA (reference sequence). Trimming cost V 5 bases and J 3 bases, with 27 bases left between them.

This clonotype came up many times. This chain links TRBV4-2 with TRBJ2-5, with D perhaps TRBD1 or TRBD2 (5 bases each). Trimming stripped 3 bases from V and 4 bases from J, with 9 bases between. There are 13 residues in the CDR3. Per the germline V gene, CDR1 is LGHNA and CDR2 is YNFKEQ. CDR3 sequence: CASSHTGGETQYF. CDR3 DNA: TGTGCCAGCAGCCATACAGGAGGAGAGACCCAGTACTTC.

This chain links TRBV7-3 with TRBJ1-6, with D maybe TRBD1 (6 bases). With 5 bases removed from V and 7 bases from J, the gap between germline ends came to 12 bases. The CDR3 contains 14 residues. From germline, CDR1 is SGHTA and CDR2 FQGTGA. Written as DNA, the CDR3 is TGTGCCAGCAGCAAAGGGGGGGCAAATTCACCCCTCCACTTT. Protein product: CASSKGGANSPLHF.

This clonotype has at least ten counts. This chain uses TRBV7-9 with TRBJ1-5; D gene uncertain. The CDR3 covers 13 residues. V lost 3 bases, J lost 5 bases, and 8 bases lay in between. Germline V gives CDR1 SEHNR, CDR2 FQNEAQ (reference sequence). CDR3 coding DNA: TGTGCCAGCAGCTTGGAGTTCGATCAGCCCCAGCATTTT. Amino acid sequence: CASSLEFDQPQHF. The variable domain in full, completed from reference TRBV7-9 and TRBJ1-5, reads DTGVSQNPRHKITKRGQNVTFRCDPISEHNRLYWYRQTLGQGPEFLTYFQNEAQLEKSRLLSDRFSAERPKGSFSTLEIQRTEQGDSAMYLCASSLEFDQPQHFGDGTRLSIL.

This clonotype was detected a few times. This chain joins TRBV20-1 and TRBJ2-7, with 8 bases identical to TRBD1. The ends lost 3 bases at V and 5 bases at J; junction bases unmatched: 3. This CDR3 spans 12 amino acids. The germline V gene has CDR1 DFQATT and CDR2 SNEGSKA (reference sequence). The CDR3 DNA follows: TGCAGTGCTAGGGACAGGGTGAACGAGCAGTACTTC. It translates to CSARDRVNEQYF.

The sample holds a few counts of this clonotype. CDR3: CSGQQGETQYF. The CDR3 DNA follows: TGCAGCGGCCAACAGGGAGAGACCCAGTACTTC. The chain is built from TRBV29-1 and TRBJ2-5; possibly TRBD1 for D (6 bases). The CDR3 runs 11 residues. Germline lookup yields CDR1 SQVTM and CDR2 ANQGSEA. V shed 7 bases and J shed 4 bases, with 10 bases lying between them.

This clonotype was observed many times. The chain has TRBV29-1 and TRBJ1-1; no definite D call. The CDR3 covers 14 residues. The V and J ends lost 0 bases and 3 bases respectively, with 11 bases between them. Germline V gene lookup returns CDR1 SQVTM and CDR2 ANQGSEA. CDR3 sequence: CSVEDPEAYTEAFF. For the CDR3, the DNA is TGCAGCGTTGAAGACCCAGAGGCTTACACTGAAGCTTTCTTT.

This clonotype showed up just a few times. The chain recombines TRBV30 with TRBJ2-7, with D maybe TRBD2 (7 bases). Trimming removed 3 bases at V and 0 bases at J, with 12 bases between. The CDR3 is made up of 14 amino acids. The V gene's germline CDR1 is GTSNPN and CDR2 SVGIG (reference sequence). The CDR3 sequence is CAWRGGAHSYEQYF. CDR3 DNA: TGTGCCTGGAGGGGGGGGGCCCACTCCTACGAGCAGTACTTC. Full variable domain (remainder filled in from reference TRBV30 and TRBJ2-7): SQTIHQWPATLVQPVGSPLSLECTVEGTSNPNLYWYRQAAGRGLQLLFYSVGIGQISSEVPQNLSASRPQDRQFILSSKKLLLSDSGFYLCAWRGGAHSYEQYFGPGTRLTVT.

This clonotype has ten or more counts. The genes are TRBV11-2 and TRBJ2-7, with D tentatively TRBD1 (6 bases). Trimming took 1 base from V and 3 from J, leaving 10 bases between them. Germline assignment: CDR1 SGHAT and CDR2 FQNNGV. The CDR3 loop spans 14 amino acids. The CDR3 nucleotides are TGTGCCAGCAGCTTAGGGACAGACTTCTACGAGCAGTACTTC. It yields the protein CASSLGTDFYEQYF.